This T cell receptor (beta chain) was sequenced for a study of cytomegalovirus exposure and HLA in healthy donors. It was with 60 Vbeta and 13 Jbeta primers that the PCR ran. Profiling relied on immunoSEQ multiplex PCR, and the TCRdb table lists in-frame clones only, not all of them. The sample holds around 160,000 clones; just under 75% are singletons and the top ten take about 1.5%. The donors (healthy individuals) were bone marrow donors. The CDR3 runs to 13 residues. Between the trimmed V and J ends, which lost 4 bases and 6 bases, there was a span of 12 bases. Germline-derived CDR1 and CDR2 are LNHNV and YYDKDF (reference sequence). General study findings and limits: A later analysis linked a missense variant in DCLRE1C to the trimming of TCR beta V and J genes.

Concerning this clone itself: Its antigen is currently unknown.

The specimen sequenced was PBMCs. The gene calls are TRBV15 and TRBJ1-1; weak D call: TRBD1 (6 bases). The clonotype was recovered from a woman younger than 35 in good health and CMV-seronegative. The CDR3 DNA is TGTGCCACCAGCACAAGAACAGGGCCTGAAGCTTTCTTT. Its protein is CATSTRTGPEAFF.